Described below is a single TCR beta chain sequence and its context. Its antigen has not been determined. No qualities accompany the bases; no much larger clone lies one base away. This sample is part of a study of shared clonotypes between healthy human individuals (dated by TCRdb to 2018 to 2021). Regarding the complete study: The cohort comprised a couple of women and a few men aged 18 to 49 years. For each donor, CD4 naive and CD4 memory were each given three plates, CD8 naive was given two plates, and CD8 memory was given one plate. To estimate repertoire size and how much clonotypes are shared between individuals, the study performed deep sequencing of blood TCR repertoires from a few healthy adults. To increase sequencing depth and limit assay-specific biases, TCR repertoire library preparation and sequencing were carried out by different laboratories using diverse techniques. Each donor's leukapheresis produced roughly between roughly 0.9 and 8.9 billion PBMCs.

Donors were healthy HIV-negative adults with no recently reported acute infections or vaccinations. All donors were Caucasian adults living in Nashville, Tennessee, USA. CD4+ T cells were enriched by magnetic negative selection, after which naive cells were positively selected on CD45RA and the negative fraction was taken as the memory subset. After blood collection by leukapheresis, PBMCs were isolated using Ficoll-Histopaque density gradient centrifugation and then cryopreserved in the vapor phase of liquid nitrogen. Analytical flow cytometry was used to check the purity and quantity of every magnetically sorted T cell population. From each sorted fraction, genomic DNA was isolated and quantified by UV absorbance on a Nanodrop 2000c. Using the deep immunoSEQ assay, TCR CDR3 regions were amplified from genomic DNA by multiplex PCR. Extracted genomic DNA from each cell subset was spread evenly across all wells of several immunoSEQ 96-well plates, with each plate serving as a replicate. For sorted subsets, each replicate PCR was loaded with 200 ng genomic DNA, equivalent to about 33,000 T cell genomes. The purified libraries were quantified using a Qubit 3.0 fluorometer, sized with a Bioanalyzer 2100, and then quantified again using the KAPA Library Quantification kit. Every immunoSEQ 96-well plate was sequenced on a separate single-read 150-cycle Illumina NextSeq 550 flow cell. The study's own analysis went as follows. Because the immunoSEQ output included only junctional sequences and no quality scores, the filtering could not be the same as the filtering used for full-length reads. Sequences were annotated with PyIR, a Python wrapper for IgBLAST v1.9, and V/J genes and CDR3 were assigned using IMGT germline references. Reads with weak V/J assignments (E-value above 1e-6), missing CDR3, stop codons, out-of-frame junctions, or ambiguous translated residues were removed. V3J clonotypes were defined as sequences sharing the same inferred V gene, J gene, and CDR3 amino acid sequence. Percentage overlap between repertoires was calculated by dividing the number of shared unique clonotypes by the size of the smaller repertoire. Repertoire richness was assessed with RTK rarefaction, the Chao1 estimator, and Recon v2.1 estimates of unobserved clonotypes. For all TCRbeta clonotypes obtained by the gDNA method from a handful of donors, generation probabilities were computed with OLGA. The immuneACCESS repertoire file appears here via TCRdb, limited to in-frame rearrangements. These files lack a portion of the clones; in checked studies, under half of the deficit traces to unresolved V genes, and the cause of the others is not known. Clone size and V and J calls were adopted from that table, with D and trimming inferred from the DNA. Counted in this sample were over 2 million clones; approximately 90% of them appeared once. Of the sample, about 0.36% falls within the top ten clones.

CDR1 is given as GTSNPN and CDR2 as SVGIG, both from the germline V gene (reference sequence). The CDR3 holds 14 amino acids from the cysteine to the phenylalanine. Solely the CDR3 DNA is kept, with 42 bases framed from the first base. V sheds 7 bases and J sheds 2 bases, leaving 18 bases between their ends. What the research found in general, with its limitations: Across a handful of donors, approximately 5% of naive CD4, around 3.5% of naive CD8, 2% to 2.5% of memory CD4, and around 0.4% of memory CD8 clonotypes were shared. Naive subsets generally had larger estimated clonotype richness than memory subsets. Sampling was limited to blood, and TCR repertoires in tissue likely differ from TCR repertoires in blood. Because the study included only a small number of donors, the genetic and exposure-history diversity represented was limited. Incomplete sequencing was indicated by rarefaction of sorted-subset datasets, despite the large sequencing depth. Based on pairwise subsampling, the degree of clonotype sharing among donors was expected to be affected by sequencing depth. Clonotypes shared by all four sorted-subset donors showed higher generation probabilities than non-shared clonotypes.

The V gene is TRBV30 and the J gene is TRBJ2-7; a tentative D call is TRBD1 (6 bases match). The material sequenced was naive CD4+ T cells from PBMCs. The sample's cell subset or site label, decoded: CD45RA+ positively selected. This TCR derives from a man younger than 35 in good health. Some clones in this sample may be carry-over from other donors' samples. The CDR3 protein is CASRPRGSAYEQYF. Read as DNA, the sequence is TGTGCCTCTAGACCCAGGGGCTCTGCCTACGAGCAGTACTTC. Outside the CDR3, residues come from the reference TRBV30 and TRBJ2-7 proteins, so the full variable domain is: SQTIHQWPATLVQPVGSPLSLECTVEGTSNPNLYWYRQAAGRGLQLLFYSVGIGQISSEVPQNLSASRPQDRQFILSSKKLLLSDSGFYLCASRPRGSAYEQYFGPGTRLTVT.